This TCR beta chain was sequenced for a study of blood T cell repertoires in COVID-19 (dated by TCRdb to 2019 to 2021). The study in broad terms: Samples covering the acute and convalescent phases of COVID-19 were provided by collaborators in the United States, Italy and Spain. The prospective study material was composed of cDNA or gDNA derived from T cells, B-cell-depleted T cells, or PBMCs. Deeply sampled blood TCRbeta repertoires from subjects exposed to, actively infected with, or recovered from COVID-19 were included in the dataset. The repertoires were made available in a free public database intended to serve as a resource for research on the immune response to SARS-CoV-2. The samples were drawn from the first 160 participants of the ongoing ImmuneRACE study and from some 1,300 subjects provided by 6 global collaborators. Nearly every sample came with metadata listing a de-identified subject ID, COVID-19 status, age in years and sex. HLA class I and class II types, where available, came from metadata supplied by the sample provider rather than from assay-based typing.

The germline V gene supplies CDR1 SGHNT and CDR2 YENEEA. The CDR3, from cysteine to phenylalanine, totals 15 residues. Of the read, only the CDR3 DNA is kept; its 45 bases are in frame from base 1. For this chain, trimming is 4 bases at the V end and 0 bases at the J end, and the number of junction bases without a gene match is 3. The collaborating institutions used their own protocols to collect whole blood in K2EDTA tubes. For TCRbeta analysis, collaborator samples were shipped as frozen whole blood, as isolated PBMCs, or as DNA extracted from either sample type. Note on this clone: This clone's antigen is unknown. There are no base qualities to consult, and no much larger clone falls within one base.

What the research found in general, with its limitations: Clinical and demographic metadata were provided uncurated, with the amount varying by source and participant.

The immunoSEQ Assay, a bias-controlled multiplex PCR, was used to amplify TCRbeta CDR3 regions from genomic DNA. The paper's processing steps were these. Within the assay, amplification of reference gene primers was used to estimate how many nucleated cells each sample contained. Sequence reads were collapsed and filtered to measure the absolute abundance of every unique TCRbeta CDR3 rearrangement. For each sample, productive Simpson clonality was calculated as the square root of Simpson's diversity index across productive rearrangements. The clones in this table, taken by TCRdb from immuneACCESS, are in-frame only. Not every clone is retained; where verified, under half of the shortfall comes from an unresolved V gene, and the cause of the rest is unknown. V and J calls and clone size are given by that table; D and trimming were obtained from the DNA. The sample has about 140,000 clones on record, 70% to 85% of them singletons. The top ten clones comprise about a tenth of the sample.

The sequence is built from TRBV11-3 and TRBJ2-3, and 8 junction bases match TRBD1. What was sequenced was peripheral blood. This TCR derives from a man between 60 and 75 years old with active or convalescent COVID-19. The nucleotides read TGTGCCAGCAGCTCGGGACAGGCTAGCACAGATACGCAGTATTTT. Translated, this is CASSSGQASTDTQYF.